This T cell receptor (beta chain) was retrieved from a study of T cell clones after liver transplantation. The CDR3 sequence is 12 residues long. Trimming took 2 bases from V and 10 from J, leaving 11 bases between them. Germline V gene data show CDR1 as SNHLY and CDR2 as FYNNEI. Profiling relied on immunoSEQ multiplex PCR, and the TCRdb table lists in-frame clones only, not all of them. The sample shows about 80,000 clones, 70% to 85% of them seen only once. The sequence came from a human patient who received a liver transplant. Some of the T cells may derive from the graft donor. Source: CD4+ T cells from blood, taken 45 to 46 months after liver transplant. The chain employs TRBV2 and TRBJ1-1; tentatively, D is TRBD1 (5 bases). The CDR3 sequence: CASSERDPRAFF. The DNA for the CDR3 is TGTGCCAGCAGTGAACGGGACCCCCGAGCTTTCTTT.